The 27 T cell receptor beta chains reported below all come from one sample, sequenced in a study of blood T cell repertoires in COVID-19. Some clones are missing from TCRdb's copy, which holds only in-frame ones; the method was immunoSEQ multiplex PCR. This sample has 350,000 to 450,000 clones, with roughly nine tenths found just once. Sequenced sample: peripheral blood. The receptors were sampled from a man between 40 and 49 years old with acute or convalescent COVID-19.

This clone was seen a handful of times. The rearrangement joins TRBV10-3 to TRBJ1-2; the D is unclear. CDR3 length: 13 amino acids. From germline, CDR1 is ENHRY and CDR2 SYGVKD. Trimming shortened V by 4 bases and J by 5 bases, and 11 bases separated the two germline ends. The CDR3, as DNA: TGTGCCATCAGTGTCGAGGAACGGTATGGCTACACCTTC. Translation gives CAISVEERYGYTF.

The V and J genes are TRBV6-5 and TRBJ1-1, with D uncertain. CDR1 and CDR2 (germline): MNHEY, SVGAGI. Trimming shortened V by 6 bases and J by 5 bases, and 10 bases separated the two germline ends. The CDR3 has 12 amino acids. CDR3 amino acids: CASRALRTEAFF. In nucleotides, the CDR3 is TGTGCCAGCAGAGCGCTGCGGACTGAAGCTTTCTTT.

This rearrangement joins TRBV14 to TRBJ2-1, with 8 positions matching TRBD2. Germline CDR1 reads SGHDN; CDR2 reads FVKESK. CDR3 size: 14 residues. V lost 3 bases, J lost 2 bases, and 0 bases stayed unmatched. CDR3: CASSQRGAYNEQFF. CDR3 bases: TGTGCCAGCAGCCAGCGGGGGGCCTACAATGAGCAGTTCTTC.

The chain uses TRBV21-1 and TRBJ2-7; TRBD1, the D gene given by the table, was not confirmed from the DNA. TRBV21-1 is an annotated pseudogene. The CDR3 sequence is 13 residues long. This chain's CDR3 is CAREQGTSHEQYF. The CDR3 coding sequence is TGTGCCAGAGAACAGGGGACGTCCCACGAGCAGTACTTC.

CDR3 in amino acids: CASSPRGYGYTF. The CDR3 nucleotides read TGTGCCAGTAGTCCAAGGGGTTATGGCTACACCTTC. V gene TRBV19 combines with J gene TRBJ1-2; tentative D call: TRBD1 (5 bases). V shed 5 bases and J shed 5 bases, with 9 bases lying between them. The V gene's germline CDR1 is LNHDA and CDR2 SQIVND (reference sequence). The CDR3 is 12 residues long.

The chain employs TRBV2 and TRBJ2-7; D is perhaps TRBD2 (5 bases). Trimming shortened V by 7 bases and J by 5 bases, and 18 bases separated the two germline ends. CDR3 length: 14 amino acids. Germline V gene data show CDR1 as SNHLY and CDR2 as FYNNEI. In nucleotides, the CDR3 is TGTGCCAGCACCGTCTTGAGGCCGGGAAACGAGCAGTACTTC. It translates to CASTVLRPGNEQYF.

The rearrangement joins TRBV18 to TRBJ1-6; unclear D gene. CDR3 size: 17 residues. Germline V gives CDR1 KGHSH, CDR2 LQKENI. V was cut by 0 bases and J by 4 bases, with 13 bases left in between. CDR3 nucleotide sequence: TGTGCCAGCTCACCACCGGGCACCTCGGATTATAATTCACCCCTCCACTTT. Translation: CASSPPGTSDYNSPLHF.

Comments on this clone: Other nucleotide sequences from this sample produce the same CDR3. The CDR3 DNA is TGCGCCAGCAGCCTCGGGACAGGCGGCATGAACACTGAAGCTTTCTTT. It yields the protein CASSLGTGGMNTEAFF. This sequence joins TRBV5-1 and TRBJ1-1, with TRBD1 matching over 8 bases. Germline CDR1 and CDR2: SGHRS and YFSETQ. Trimming took 4 bases from V and 0 from J; bases not matched to a gene: 8. The CDR3 runs to 16 residues.

The chain combines TRBV11-2 with TRBJ2-7, with D maybe TRBD1 (5 bases). Germline-derived CDR1 and CDR2 are SGHAT and FQNNGV. The CDR3 is 15 amino acids. The V end was cut by 3 bases, the J end by 2 bases, with 14 bases between. As DNA, the CDR3 is TGTGCCAGCAGCTTGATGGGGCAGGCCGCCTACGAGCAGTACTTC. Protein: CASSLMGQAAYEQYF.

The chain links TRBV30 to TRBJ2-3; TRBD1 matches at 10 bases. J lost 6 bases, V lost 4 bases, and 7 bases had no gene match. Germline loops: CDR1 GTSNPN, CDR2 SVGIG (reference sequence). The CDR3 totals 14 residues. The CDR3 DNA follows: TGTGCCTGGACTAAAGACAGGGGGCCGGATACGCAGTATTTT. It encodes CAWTKDRGPDTQYF.

The CDR3 loop is CASSSTLRQNLEAFF. The DNA of the CDR3 is TGTGCCAGCAGTTCAACCCTCCGACAGAACCTTGAAGCTTTCTTT. This chain connects TRBV6-6 to TRBJ1-1; TRBD1 might be the D (5 bases). The CDR3 is 15 residues long. Germline V gene data show CDR1 as MNHNY and CDR2 as SVGAGI (reference sequence). V gave up 4 bases and J gave up 7 bases, with 19 bases separating them.

This clone has a handful of counts. The CDR3 DNA is TGTGCCAGCAGTCCCCTCCGGGACAGAGAAGCTTTCTTT. Protein sequence: CASSPLRDREAFF. This chain connects TRBV6-6 to TRBJ1-1; 7 bases align to TRBD1. Trimming cost V 5 bases and J 8 bases; bases outside gene matches: 8. CDR1 and CDR2 (germline): MNHNY, SVGAGI (reference sequence). This CDR3 is 13 amino acids long.

This clone appeared once. The rearrangement joins TRBV2 to TRBJ1-6; 10 bases map to TRBD1. Germline CDR1 SNHLY, CDR2 FYNNEI. The CDR3 sequence is 14 residues long. Unmatched junction bases numbered 1, after V lost 0 bases and J lost 11 bases. The DNA for the CDR3 is TGTGCCAGCAGTGAAGCGGGGACAGGGGCACCCCTCCACTTT. Its protein product is CASSEAGTGAPLHF.

The genes are TRBV11-2 and TRBJ2-3; D is perhaps TRBD2 (8 bases). CDR3 length: 18 amino acids. CDR1 and CDR2 from the germline V gene are SGHAT and FQNNGV. The ends were cut back, 4 bases at V and 2 bases at J, with 22 bases in the middle. This chain's CDR3 is CASSSNRGSGTNTDTQYF. The CDR3 DNA sequence: TGTGCCAGCAGCTCTAACAGGGGTAGCGGGACAAACACAGATACGCAGTATTTT. The variable domain in full, with the rest retrieved from reference TRBV11-2 and TRBJ2-3, is EAGVAQSPRYKIIEKRQSVAFWCNPISGHATLYWYQQILGQGPKLLIQFQNNGVVDDSQLPKDRFSAERLKGVDSTLKIQPAKLEDSAVYLCASSSNRGSGTNTDTQYFGPGTRLTVL.

This clone was picked up one time. This chain uses TRBV5-4 with TRBJ1-6, with D uncertain. Germline-derived CDR1 and CDR2 are SGHNT and YYREEE (reference sequence). The CDR3 is made up of 15 amino acids. V was shortened by 5 bases and J by 7 bases, with 16 bases between the two germline ends. CDR3 in DNA: TGTGCCAGCAGAGCGGGATCCCGTAGAAATTCACCCCTCCACTTT. Residues: CASRAGSRRNSPLHF.

The chain employs TRBV2 and TRBJ1-3; a weak D match, TRBD1 (6 bases). V dropped 9 bases and J dropped 0 bases, with 15 bases sitting between them. This CDR3 is 15 amino acids long. CDR1 and CDR2 from the germline V gene are SNHLY and FYNNEI. The CDR3 region is CASGEGQLSGNTIYF. In DNA form, the CDR3 reads TGTGCCAGTGGGGAGGGACAACTCTCTGGAAACACCATATATTTT.

The chain joins TRBV30 to TRBJ2-3; D gene unclear. This CDR3 is built from 15 residues. Trimming removed 2 bases from V and 6 bases from J, with 18 bases in between. The germline gives CDR1 GTSNPN, CDR2 SVGIG (reference sequence). The CDR3 sequence: CAWSLFGGGRDTQYF. The DNA of the CDR3 is TGTGCCTGGAGTCTCTTTGGCGGCGGTCGTGATACGCAGTATTTT.

This clone appeared a few times. V usage is TRBV6-6 and J usage is TRBJ1-5; 7 positions agree with TRBD1. The length of the CDR3 is 16 residues. After removal of 0 bases from V and 5 bases from J, the junction contained 7 bases not matched to a gene. Per the germline V gene, CDR1 is MNHNY and CDR2 is SVGAGI (reference sequence). CDR3 nucleotide sequence: TGTGCCAGCAGTTACTCGTCGGGCAGGGGGGATCAGCCCCAGCATTTT. This codes for CASSYSSGRGDQPQHF.

The chain carries TRBV6-5 and TRBJ2-7; TRBD1 is a possible D gene (5 bases). CDR1 and CDR2 (germline): MNHEY, SVGAGI. CDR3 size: 13 residues. V was pared by 6 bases and J by 0 bases, with 9 bases between. CDR3 sequence reads: CASRKDNSYEQYF. In DNA, the CDR3 is TGTGCCAGCAGAAAGGACAACTCCTACGAGCAGTACTTC.

The chain is built from TRBV6-6 and TRBJ2-1; perhaps TRBD2 as D (7 bases). This CDR3 is built from 14 residues. V lost 6 bases to trimming and J lost 11 bases, with 20 bases between them. Germline V gene sequence: CDR1 MNHNY, CDR2 SVGAGI (reference sequence). Here the CDR3 DNA reads TGTGCCAGCAGGGAGGGGGGGCCCCAATCGCAGCAGTTCTTC. Translated, it gives CASREGGPQSQQFF.

The rearrangement joins TRBV5-1 to TRBJ2-7; 10 bases are shared with TRBD1. Germline V gene sequence: CDR1 SGHRS, CDR2 YFSETQ. The CDR3 is made up of 15 amino acids. Unmatched junction bases numbered 3, after V lost 0 bases and J lost 3 bases. The CDR3 here is CASSLDGTGVYEQYF. The CDR3 DNA is TGCGCCAGCAGCTTGGACGGGACAGGGGTCTACGAGCAGTACTTC.

J is TRBJ2-7 and V is TRBV5-5; 11 bases agree with TRBD1. Per the germline V gene, CDR1 is SGHKS and CDR2 is YYEKEE (reference sequence). J gave up 3 bases and V 4 bases, and 6 bases lay outside the gene matches. This CDR3 has 15 amino acids. The CDR3 region is CASSEGTGGFYEQYF. CDR3 coding DNA: TGTGCCAGCAGCGAGGGGACAGGGGGTTTCTACGAGCAGTACTTC.

The chain couples TRBV5-1 to TRBJ1-1; 7 bases map to TRBD1. With V trimmed by 4 bases and J by 0 bases, 6 bases remained unmatched. This CDR3 has 15 residues. Germline-derived CDR1 and CDR2 are SGHRS and YFSETQ. The CDR3 DNA follows: TGCGCCAGCAGCGCCACCGGGACAGTGAACACTGAAGCTTTCTTT. Protein product: CASSATGTVNTEAFF. The full variable domain, in which reference TRBV5-1 and TRBJ1-1 provide the parts outside the CDR3, is KAGVTQTPRYLIKTRGQQVTLSCSPISGHRSVSWYQQTPGQGLQFLFEYFSETQRNKGNFPGRFSGRQFSNSRSEMNVSTLELGDSALYLCASSATGTVNTEAFFGQGTRLTVV.

The V and J genes are TRBV20-1 and TRBJ1-6; D is unresolved. CDR1 is DFQATT and CDR2 is SNEGSKA in the germline V gene (reference sequence). The V gene lost 3 bases and the J gene lost 9 bases, with 12 bases spanning the gap. This CDR3 is 13 amino acids long. The CDR3 DNA reads as TGCAGTGCTAGTCCACGGTCAGGTTCACCCCTCCACTTT. Protein: CSASPRSGSPLHF.

V gene TRBV3-1 (or the pseudogene TRBV3-2) combines with J gene TRBJ1-1; a possible D gene is TRBD1 (5 bases). CDR1 LGHDT and CDR2 YNNKEL come from the germline V gene (reference sequence). This CDR3 has 14 amino acids. Deletions cut 2 bases from V and 2 bases from J, with 9 bases between. The CDR3 bases are TGTGCCAGCAGCCAACGAGACAGTAACACTGAAGCTTTCTTT. This gives the protein CASSQRDSNTEAFF.

The genes are TRBV6-2 or TRBV6-3 and TRBJ1-2; D unclear. Germline assignment: CDR1 MNHEY and CDR2 SVGEGT. The CDR3 extends over 14 amino acids. Trimming took 4 bases from V and 0 from J, leaving 9 bases between them. The CDR3 here is CASSFYSSNYGYTF. Here the CDR3 DNA reads TGTGCCAGCAGTTTCTACAGCTCTAACTATGGCTACACCTTC.

The chain carries TRBV5-4 and TRBJ2-2, with TRBD2 matching 12 bases. CDR1 and CDR2 from the germline V gene are SGHNT and YYREEE (reference sequence). Trimming removed 1 base from V and 7 bases from J; junction bases left unmatched: 5. The CDR3 extends over 16 amino acids. For the CDR3, the DNA is TGTGCCAGCAGCTTGATGCTAGCGGGGGGGCGCGGGGAGCTGTTTTTT. Protein product: CASSLMLAGGRGELFF. Full variable domain (missing parts from reference TRBV5-4 and TRBJ2-2): ETGVTQSPTHLIKTRGQQVTLRCSSQSGHNTVSWYQQALGQGPQFIFQYYREEENGRGNFPPRFSGLQFPNYSSELNVNALELDDSALYLCASSLMLAGGRGELFFGEGSRLTVL.